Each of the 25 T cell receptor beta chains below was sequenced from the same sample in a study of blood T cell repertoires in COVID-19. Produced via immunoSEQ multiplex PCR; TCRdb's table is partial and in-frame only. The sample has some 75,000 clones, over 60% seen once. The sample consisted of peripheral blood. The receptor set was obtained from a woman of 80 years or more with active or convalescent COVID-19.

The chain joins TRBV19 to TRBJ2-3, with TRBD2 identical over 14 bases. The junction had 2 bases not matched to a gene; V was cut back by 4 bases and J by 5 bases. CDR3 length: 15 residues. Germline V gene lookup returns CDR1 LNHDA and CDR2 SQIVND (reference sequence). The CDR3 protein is CASSKTSGGVDTQYF. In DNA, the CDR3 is TGTGCCAGTAGTAAGACTAGCGGGGGGGTAGATACGCAGTATTTT.

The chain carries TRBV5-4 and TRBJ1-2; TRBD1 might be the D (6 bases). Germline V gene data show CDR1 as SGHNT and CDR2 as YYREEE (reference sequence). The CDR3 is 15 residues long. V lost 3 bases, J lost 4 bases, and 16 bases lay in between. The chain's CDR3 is CASSSQGNVAYGYTF. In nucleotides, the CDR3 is TGTGCCAGCAGCTCACAGGGAAACGTGGCCTATGGCTACACCTTC.

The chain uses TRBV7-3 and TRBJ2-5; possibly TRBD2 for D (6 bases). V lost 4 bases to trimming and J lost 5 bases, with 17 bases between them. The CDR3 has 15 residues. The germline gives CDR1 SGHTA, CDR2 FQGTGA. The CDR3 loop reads CASSSQPTSRETQYF. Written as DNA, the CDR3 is TGTGCCAGCAGCTCCCAACCGACTAGTCGGGAGACCCAGTACTTC.

The CDR3 here is CASTAGDTGELFF. The DNA for the CDR3 is TGTGCCAGCACTGCGGGGGACACCGGGGAGCTGTTTTTT. V and J are TRBV7-8 and TRBJ2-2; 7 nucleotides align to TRBD2. CDR3 length equals 13 residues. Germline CDR1 and CDR2: SGHVS and FQNEAQ. V lost 7 bases and J lost 3; bases outside the gene matches: 2. The full variable domain, rest sourced from reference TRBV7-8 and TRBJ2-2, is GAGVSQSPRYKVAKRGQDVALRCDPISGHVSLFWYQQALGQGPEFLTYFQNEAQLDKSGLPSDRFFAERPEGSVSTLKIQRTQQEDSAVYLCASTAGDTGELFFGEGSRLTVL.

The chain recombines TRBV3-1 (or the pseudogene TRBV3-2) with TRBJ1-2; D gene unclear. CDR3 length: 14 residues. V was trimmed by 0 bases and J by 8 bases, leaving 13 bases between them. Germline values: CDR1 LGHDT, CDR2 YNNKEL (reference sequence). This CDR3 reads CASSQDRIAQGYTF. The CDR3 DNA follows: TGTGCCAGCAGCCAAGATCGGATAGCTCAGGGCTACACCTTC.

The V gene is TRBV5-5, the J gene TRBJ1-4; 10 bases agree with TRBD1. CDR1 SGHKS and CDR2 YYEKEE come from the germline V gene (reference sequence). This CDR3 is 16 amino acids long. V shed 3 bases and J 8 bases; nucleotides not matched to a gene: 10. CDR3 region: CASSSKLTGGIEKLFF. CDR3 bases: TGTGCCAGCAGCTCAAAACTGACAGGGGGCATCGAAAAACTGTTTTTT.

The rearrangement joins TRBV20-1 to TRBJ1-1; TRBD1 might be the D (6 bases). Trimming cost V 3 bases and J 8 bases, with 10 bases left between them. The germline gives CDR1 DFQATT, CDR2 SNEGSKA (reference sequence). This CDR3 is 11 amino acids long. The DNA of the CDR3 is TGCAGTGCTAGGGACAGTCCAGAAGCTTTCTTT. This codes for CSARDSPEAFF.

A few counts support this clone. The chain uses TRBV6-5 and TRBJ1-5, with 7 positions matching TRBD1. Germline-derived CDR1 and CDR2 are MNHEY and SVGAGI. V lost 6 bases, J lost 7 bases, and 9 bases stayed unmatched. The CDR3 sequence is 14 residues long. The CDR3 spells CASSLGTVGQPQHF. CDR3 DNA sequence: TGTGCCAGCAGCCTTGGGACAGTCGGCCAGCCCCAGCATTTT.

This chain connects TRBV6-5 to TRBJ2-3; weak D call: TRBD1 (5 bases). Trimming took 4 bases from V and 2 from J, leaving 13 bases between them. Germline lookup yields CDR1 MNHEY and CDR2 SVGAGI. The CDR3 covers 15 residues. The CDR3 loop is CASSSPDRSTDTQYF. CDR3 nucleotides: TGTGCCAGCAGTTCCCCCGACAGATCCACAGATACGCAGTATTTT.

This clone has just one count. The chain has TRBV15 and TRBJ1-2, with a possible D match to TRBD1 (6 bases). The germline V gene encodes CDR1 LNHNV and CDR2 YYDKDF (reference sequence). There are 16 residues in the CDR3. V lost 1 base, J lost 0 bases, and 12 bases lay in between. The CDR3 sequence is CATSRGGQRSNYGYTF. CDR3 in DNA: TGTGCCACCAGCAGAGGGGGGCAACGCTCTAACTATGGCTACACCTTC.

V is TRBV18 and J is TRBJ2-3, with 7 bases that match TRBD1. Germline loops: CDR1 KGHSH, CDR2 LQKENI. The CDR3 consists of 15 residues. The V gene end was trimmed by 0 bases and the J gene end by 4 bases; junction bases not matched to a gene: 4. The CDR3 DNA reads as TGTGCCAGCTCACCACCACCAGGGGGAGCAGATACGCAGTATTTT. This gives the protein CASSPPPGGADTQYF.

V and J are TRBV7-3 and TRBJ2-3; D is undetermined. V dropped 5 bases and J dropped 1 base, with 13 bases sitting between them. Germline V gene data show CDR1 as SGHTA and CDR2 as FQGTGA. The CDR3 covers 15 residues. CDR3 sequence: CASSPAGGGTDTQYF. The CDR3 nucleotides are TGTGCCAGCAGCCCCGCCGGTGGAGGCACAGATACGCAGTATTTT. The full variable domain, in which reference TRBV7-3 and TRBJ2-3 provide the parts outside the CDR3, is GAGVSQTPSNKVTEKGKYVELRCDPISGHTALYWYRQSLGQGPEFLIYFQGTGAADDSGLPNDRFFAVRPEGSVSTLKIQRTERGDSAVYLCASSPAGGGTDTQYFGPGTRLTVL.

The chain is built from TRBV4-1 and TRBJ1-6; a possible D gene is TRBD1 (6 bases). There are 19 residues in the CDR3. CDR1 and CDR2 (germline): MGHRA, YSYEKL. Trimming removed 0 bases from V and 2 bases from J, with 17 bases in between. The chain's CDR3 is CASSQDLRTGRTYNSPLHF. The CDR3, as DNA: TGCGCCAGCAGCCAAGATTTGAGAACAGGGCGGACCTATAATTCACCCCTCCACTTT.

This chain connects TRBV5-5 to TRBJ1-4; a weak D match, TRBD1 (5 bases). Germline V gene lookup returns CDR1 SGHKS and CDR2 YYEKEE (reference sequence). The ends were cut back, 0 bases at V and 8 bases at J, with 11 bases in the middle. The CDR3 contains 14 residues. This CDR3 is CASSLGDRGEKLFF. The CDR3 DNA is TGTGCCAGCAGCTTGGGGGACCGGGGGGAAAAACTGTTTTTT.

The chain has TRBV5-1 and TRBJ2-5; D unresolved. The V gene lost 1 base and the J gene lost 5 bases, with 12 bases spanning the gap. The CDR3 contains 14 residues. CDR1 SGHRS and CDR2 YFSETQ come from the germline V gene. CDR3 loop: CASSLRPDGETQYF. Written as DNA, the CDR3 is TGCGCCAGCAGCTTGAGACCCGACGGGGAGACCCAGTACTTC.

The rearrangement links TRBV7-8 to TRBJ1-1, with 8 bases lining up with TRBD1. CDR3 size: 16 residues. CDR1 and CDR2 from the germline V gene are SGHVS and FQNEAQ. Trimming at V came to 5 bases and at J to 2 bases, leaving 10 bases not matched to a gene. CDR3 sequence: CASSRLQGAGNTEAFF. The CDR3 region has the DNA TGTGCCAGCAGCCGACTGCAGGGGGCGGGTAACACTGAAGCTTTCTTT.

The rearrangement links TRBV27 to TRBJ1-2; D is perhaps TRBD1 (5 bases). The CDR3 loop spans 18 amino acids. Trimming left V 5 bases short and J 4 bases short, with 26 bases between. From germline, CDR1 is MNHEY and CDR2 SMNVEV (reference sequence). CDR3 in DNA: TGTGCCAGCAGTCCTCGCCGGGGGAATTTAGCGATCGGCTATGGCTACACCTTC. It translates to CASSPRRGNLAIGYGYTF.

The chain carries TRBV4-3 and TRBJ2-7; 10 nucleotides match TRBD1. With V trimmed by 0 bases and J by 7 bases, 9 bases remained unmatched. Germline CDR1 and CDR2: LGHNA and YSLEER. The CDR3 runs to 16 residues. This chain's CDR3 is CASSQEGGQGVREQYF. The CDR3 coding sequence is TGCGCCAGCAGCCAAGAGGGCGGACAGGGGGTAAGGGAGCAGTACTTC.

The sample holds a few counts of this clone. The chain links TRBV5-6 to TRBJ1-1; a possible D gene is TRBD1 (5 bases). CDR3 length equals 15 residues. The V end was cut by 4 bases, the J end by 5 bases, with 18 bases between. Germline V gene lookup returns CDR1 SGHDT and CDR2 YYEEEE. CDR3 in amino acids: CASSARDRGLTEAFF. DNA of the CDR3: TGTGCCAGCAGCGCCAGGGACCGGGGGTTGACTGAAGCTTTCTTT.

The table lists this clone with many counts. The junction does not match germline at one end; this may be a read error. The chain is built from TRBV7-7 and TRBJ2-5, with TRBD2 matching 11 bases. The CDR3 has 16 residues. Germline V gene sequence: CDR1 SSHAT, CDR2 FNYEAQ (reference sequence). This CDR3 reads CASSDLAGGKLETQYF. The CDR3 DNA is TGTGCTAGCAGCGATCTAGCGGGGGGAAAACTAGAGACCCAGTACTTC. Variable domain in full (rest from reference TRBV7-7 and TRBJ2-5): GAGVSQSPRYKVTKRGQDVTLRCDPISSHATLYWYQQALGQGPEFLTYFNYEAQPDKSGLPSDRFSAERPEGSISTLTIQRTEQRDSAMYRCASSDLAGGKLETQYFGPGTRLLVL.

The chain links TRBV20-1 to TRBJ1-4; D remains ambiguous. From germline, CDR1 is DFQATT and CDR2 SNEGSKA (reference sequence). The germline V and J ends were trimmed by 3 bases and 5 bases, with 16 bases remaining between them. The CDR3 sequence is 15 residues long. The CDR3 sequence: CSASIAGGQNEKLFF. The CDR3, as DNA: TGCAGTGCTAGTATAGCGGGTGGGCAGAATGAAAAACTGTTTTTT.

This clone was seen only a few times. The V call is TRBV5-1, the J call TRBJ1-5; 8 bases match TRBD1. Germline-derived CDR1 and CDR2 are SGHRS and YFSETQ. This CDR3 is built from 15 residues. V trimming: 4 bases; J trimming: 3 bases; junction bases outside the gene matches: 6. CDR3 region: CASSPGQGLNQPQHF. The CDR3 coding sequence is TGCGCCAGCAGCCCCGGACAGGGACTCAATCAGCCCCAGCATTTT.

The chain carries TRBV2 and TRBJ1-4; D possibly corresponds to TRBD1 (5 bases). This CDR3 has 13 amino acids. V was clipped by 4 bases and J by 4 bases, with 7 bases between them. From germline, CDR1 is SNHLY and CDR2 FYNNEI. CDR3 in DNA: TGTGCCAGCAGTGTCGACAGTAATGAAAAACTGTTTTTT. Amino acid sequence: CASSVDSNEKLFF.

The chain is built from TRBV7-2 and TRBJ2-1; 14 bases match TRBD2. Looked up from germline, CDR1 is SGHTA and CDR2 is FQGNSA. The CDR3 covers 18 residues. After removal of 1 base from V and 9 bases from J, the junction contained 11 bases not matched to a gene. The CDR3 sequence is CASSLVMTSGGAMGEQFF. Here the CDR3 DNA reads TGTGCCAGCAGCTTAGTGATGACTAGCGGGGGGGCCATGGGTGAGCAGTTCTTC.

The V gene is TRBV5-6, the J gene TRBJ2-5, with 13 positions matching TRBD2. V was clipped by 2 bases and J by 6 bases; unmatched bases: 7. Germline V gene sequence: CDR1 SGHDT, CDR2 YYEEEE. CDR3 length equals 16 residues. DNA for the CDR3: TGTGCCAGCAGCTTTGGGACTAGCGGGGCTTTAAAGACCCAGTACTTC. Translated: CASSFGTSGALKTQYF.